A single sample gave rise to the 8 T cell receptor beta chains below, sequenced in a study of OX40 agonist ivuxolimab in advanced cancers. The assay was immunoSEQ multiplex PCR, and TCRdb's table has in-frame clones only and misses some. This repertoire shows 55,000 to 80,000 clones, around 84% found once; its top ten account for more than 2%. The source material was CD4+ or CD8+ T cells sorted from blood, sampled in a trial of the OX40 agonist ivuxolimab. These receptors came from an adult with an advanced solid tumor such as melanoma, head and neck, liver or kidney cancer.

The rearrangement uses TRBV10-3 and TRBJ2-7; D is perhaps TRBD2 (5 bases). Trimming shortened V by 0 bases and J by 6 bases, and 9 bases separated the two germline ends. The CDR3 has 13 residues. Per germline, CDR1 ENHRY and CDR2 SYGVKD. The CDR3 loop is CAISESRDVEQYF. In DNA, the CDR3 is TGTGCCATCAGTGAGTCCCGGGATGTCGAGCAGTACTTC.

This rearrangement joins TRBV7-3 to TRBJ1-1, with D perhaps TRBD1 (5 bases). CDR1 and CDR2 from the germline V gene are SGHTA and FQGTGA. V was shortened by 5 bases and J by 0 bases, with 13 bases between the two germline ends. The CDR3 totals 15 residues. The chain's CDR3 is CASSLRQTMNTEAFF. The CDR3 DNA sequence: TGTGCCAGCAGCCTTAGACAGACAATGAACACTGAAGCTTTCTTT.

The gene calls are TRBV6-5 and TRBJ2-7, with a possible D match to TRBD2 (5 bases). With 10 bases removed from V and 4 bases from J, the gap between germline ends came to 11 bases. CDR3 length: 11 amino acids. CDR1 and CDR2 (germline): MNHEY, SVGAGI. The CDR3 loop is CATSRGYEQYF. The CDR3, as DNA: TGTGCCACGTCCCGGGGATACGAGCAGTACTTC.

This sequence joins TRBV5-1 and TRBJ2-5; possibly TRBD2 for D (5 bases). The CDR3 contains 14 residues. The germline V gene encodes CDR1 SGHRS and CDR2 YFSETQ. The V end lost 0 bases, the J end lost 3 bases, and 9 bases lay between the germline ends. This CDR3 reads CASSLVLGKETQYF. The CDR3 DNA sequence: TGCGCCAGCAGCTTGGTTCTCGGGAAAGAGACCCAGTACTTC.

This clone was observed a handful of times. This chain's CDR3 is CASSLVRAEAFF. As DNA, the CDR3 is TGTGCCAGCAGCTTAGTGAGGGCGGAAGCTTTCTTT. The J gene is TRBJ1-1, the V gene TRBV13; D remains unclear. This CDR3 has 12 residues. Germline V lookup: CDR1 PRHDT, CDR2 FYEKMQ (reference sequence). The germline V and J ends were trimmed by 1 base and 8 bases, with 8 bases remaining between them.

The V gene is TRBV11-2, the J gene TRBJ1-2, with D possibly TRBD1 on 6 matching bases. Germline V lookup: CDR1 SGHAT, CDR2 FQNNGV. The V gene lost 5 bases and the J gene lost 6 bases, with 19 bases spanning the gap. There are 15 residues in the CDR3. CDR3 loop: CASSPVQGKYDGYTF. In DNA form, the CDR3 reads TGTGCCAGCAGCCCGGTACAGGGAAAGTATGATGGCTACACCTTC.

CDR3 DNA sequence: TGTGCCAGCAGTCAAGGAGGTGTGACAGGGGGTAATGGCTACACCTTC. Its protein product is CASSQGGVTGGNGYTF. The chain uses TRBV6-1 and TRBJ1-2, with TRBD1 matching 9 bases. V lost 5 bases to trimming and J lost 6 bases; unmatched junction nucleotides: 13. CDR3 size: 16 residues. Germline CDR1 reads MNHNS; CDR2 reads SASEGT.

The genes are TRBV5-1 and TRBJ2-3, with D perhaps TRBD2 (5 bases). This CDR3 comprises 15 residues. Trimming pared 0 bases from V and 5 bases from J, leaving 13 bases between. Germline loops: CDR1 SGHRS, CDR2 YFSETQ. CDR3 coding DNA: TGCGCCAGCAGCTTGGCGAACAGCGGTCTAGATACGCAGTATTTT. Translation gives CASSLANSGLDTQYF.